The present T cell receptor (beta chain) was sequenced within a study of PD-1 blockade in classical Hodgkin lymphoma. Whole-study context: Patients had nivolumab dosed at 3 mg/kg, delivered intravenously every 2 weeks.

Described time point: cycle 4 day 1 (C4D1), after more than five weeks of nivolumab. Following autologous stem cell transplantation, relapse occurred in every patient, and exposure to brentuximab vedotin varied. Study-wide results and caveats: Partial responders and progressors had significantly lower baseline TCR diversity.

With regard to this clone: Its antigen is unidentified.

There are 11 residues in the CDR3. Trimming removed 10 bases from V and 14 bases from J, with 18 bases in between. Germline values: CDR1 LNHDA, CDR2 SQIVND (reference sequence). TCRdb keeps only in-frame clones here, not all; method: immunoSEQ multiplex PCR. The data hold 110,000 or so clones, with 89% observed a single time. This TCR was recovered from a human donor with classical Hodgkin lymphoma. Sequenced material: peripheral blood mononuclear cells (PBMCs), taken before the fourth cycle of nivolumab. This chain uses TRBV19 with TRBJ1-5; maybe TRBD1 (6 bases). The CDR3 coding sequence is TGTGCCACCGGAGGAGGGGGGACTGAGCATTTT. It translates to CATGGGGTEHF.